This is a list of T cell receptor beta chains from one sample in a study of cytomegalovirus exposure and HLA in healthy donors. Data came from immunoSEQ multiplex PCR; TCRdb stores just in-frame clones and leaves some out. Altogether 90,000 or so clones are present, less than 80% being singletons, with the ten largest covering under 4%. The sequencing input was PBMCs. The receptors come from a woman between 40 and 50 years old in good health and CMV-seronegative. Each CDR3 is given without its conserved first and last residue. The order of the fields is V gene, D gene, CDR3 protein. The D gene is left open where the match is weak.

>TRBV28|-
ASSLGRPRGAF
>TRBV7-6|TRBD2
ASSPSGRKADTQY
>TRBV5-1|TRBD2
ASSSGLAGANTGELF
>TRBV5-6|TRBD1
ASSLRTTGGGVGQF
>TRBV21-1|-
ASSKDGSGRAGETQY
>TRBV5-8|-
ASSFVQGWY
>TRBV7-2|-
ASSLSFYFGELF
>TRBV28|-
ASGSGTNEKLF
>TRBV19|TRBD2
ASSFGRAHGELF
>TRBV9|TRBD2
ASSPWTSSYEQY
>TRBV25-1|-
ASSGGGGRLY
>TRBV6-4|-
ASSDTELNREGAF
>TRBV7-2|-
ASSLSEQNTEAF
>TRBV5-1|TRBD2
ASSLAVGVLGGEQY
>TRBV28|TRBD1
ASSLMDRESEQY
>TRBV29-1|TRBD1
SGWTGVREKLF
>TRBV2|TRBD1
ASSGGQVVGEKLF
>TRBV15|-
ATSRVQSETQY
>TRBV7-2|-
ASSPGGTPYGYT
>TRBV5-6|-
ASSSGLGPETQY
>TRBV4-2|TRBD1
ASSQPRGATGARTGELF
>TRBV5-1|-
ASSLFSSSTDTQY
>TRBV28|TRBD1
ASVPGQGKNYGYT
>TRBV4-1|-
ASRPTITGREEAF
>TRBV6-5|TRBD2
ASNPSGQSPGGQF
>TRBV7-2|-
ASTLEWRRADTQY
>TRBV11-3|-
ASSLSGDTEAF
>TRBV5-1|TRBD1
ASRIGTGNTGELF
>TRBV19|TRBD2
ASRWDYRDTQY
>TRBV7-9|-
ATTYTTASEAF
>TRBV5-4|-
ASSLTGFSVDGYT
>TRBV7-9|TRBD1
ASSHDGTGKSNQPQH
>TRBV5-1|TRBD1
ASSLGQGAPYTEAF
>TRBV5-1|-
ASSYSDREQF
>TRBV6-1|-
ASSDTYSYEQY
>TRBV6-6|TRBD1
ASSKGQGDTEAF
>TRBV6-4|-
ASSVRVSGEAF